This is a list of T cell receptor beta chains from one sample in a study of CD4 T cell repertoires in COVID-19. Generated by immunoSEQ multiplex PCR, the TCRdb table keeps only in-frame clones and is missing some. This table has over 20,000 clones, roughly 91% appearing once. This material consisted of central memory CD4+ T cells from blood, taken before the COVID-19 pandemic. The receptors derive from a human donor who had COVID-19. The CDR3 runs from the conserved cysteine through the conserved F or W. Each record gives: V gene, J gene, clone size, D gene, CDR3 protein, CDR3 DNA. The D gene is left open where the match is weak. Rows may omit the clone size; those that give it use once, few, many or a size class.

TRBV7-6	TRBJ2-7	.	TRBD2	CASSRLAGVDEQYF	TGTGCCAGCAGCAGACTAGCGGGAGTGGACGAGCAGTACTTC
TRBV5-1	TRBJ2-5	.	TRBD2	CASSWGTSGTGTQYF	TGCGCCAGCAGCTGGGGGACTAGCGGCACCGGGACCCAGTACTTC
TRBV2	TRBJ2-1	.	.	CASTEEVSYNEQFF	TGTGCCAGCACCGAAGAAGTGAGCTACAATGAGCAGTTCTTC
TRBV29-1	TRBJ1-1	.	.	CSFLLIGGVTFF	TGCAGCTTCCTATTGATTGGGGGCGTAACTTTCTTT
TRBV18	TRBJ1-1	.	TRBD1	CASSLDREDTEAFF	TGTGCCAGCTCACTCGACAGGGAGGACACTGAAGCTTTCTTT
TRBV11-2	TRBJ1-2	.	TRBD1	CASSLAGTGAGEGYTF	TGTGCCAGCAGCTTAGCTGGGACAGGGGCAGGTGAAGGCTACACCTTC
TRBV7-8	TRBJ1-6	.	TRBD1	CASSRTGLGSPLHF	TGTGCCAGCAGCCGGACAGGGCTTGGTTCACCCCTCCACTTT
TRBV5-1	TRBJ2-1	.	TRBD1	CASSWDSAGEQFF	TGCGCCAGCAGCTGGGACAGCGCGGGTGAGCAGTTCTTC
TRBV28	TRBJ2-2	.	.	CASRPRGNTGELFF	TGTGCCAGCAGACCCAGGGGTAACACCGGGGAGCTGTTTTTT
TRBV29-1	TRBJ2-3	once	TRBD1	CSVEGQGDKFSTDTQYF	TGCAGCGTTGAAGGACAGGGGGACAAATTCAGCACAGATACGCAGTATTTT
TRBV6-5	TRBJ1-1	.	.	CASSYPKNTEAFF	TGTGCCAGCAGTTACCCAAAGAACACTGAAGCTTTCTTT
TRBV10-2	TRBJ1-2	.	.	CASSESTGSYGYTF	TGCGCCAGCAGTGAGTCGACCGGGTCCTATGGCTACACCTTC
TRBV19	TRBJ2-7	.	TRBD1	CASSMRQGISEQYF	TGTGCCAGTAGTATGCGACAGGGAATAAGCGAGCAGTACTTC
TRBV10-2	TRBJ2-7	.	.	CASRETASYEQYF	TGCGCCAGCAGGGAGACAGCCTCCTACGAGCAGTACTTC
TRBV5-1	TRBJ2-1	.	TRBD1	CASSLATGTGYNEQFF	TGCGCCAGCAGCTTGGCCACGGGGACAGGATACAATGAGCAGTTCTTC
TRBV6-5	TRBJ2-1	.	TRBD1	CASKRQGAYNEQFF	TGTGCCAGCAAAAGGCAGGGGGCATACAATGAGCAGTTCTTC
TRBV6-5	TRBJ1-1	.	.	CASSSQGRENTEAFF	TGTGCCAGCAGTTCCCAGGGGAGAGAGAACACTGAAGCTTTCTTT
TRBV5-4	TRBJ2-3	.	.	CASSLGAPTDTQYF	TGTGCCAGCAGCTTGGGCGCTCCCACAGATACGCAGTATTTT
TRBV28	TRBJ2-3	.	.	CASRDSTGADSPQYF	TGTGCCAGCAGAGACTCAACGGGAGCCGATTCCCCGCAGTATTTT
TRBV2	TRBJ2-1	.	.	CASSGGSSSYNEQFF	TGTGCCAGCAGTGGAGGCAGTTCCTCCTACAATGAGCAGTTCTTC
TRBV18	TRBJ1-1	.	.	CASSPSGAMNTEAFF	TGTGCCAGCTCACCCTCAGGGGCGATGAACACTGAAGCTTTCTTT
TRBV19	TRBJ2-2	.	TRBD2	CASSRGLAGVGELFF	TGTGCCAGTAGTAGGGGACTAGCGGGAGTCGGGGAGCTGTTTTTT
TRBV28	TRBJ1-2	.	.	CASTEGRGYGYTF	TGTGCCAGCACCGAAGGGAGGGGCTATGGCTACACCTTC
TRBV6-6	TRBJ2-7	.	TRBD2	CASRGLAESSYEQYF	TGTGCCAGCAGAGGACTAGCGGAAAGCTCCTACGAGCAGTACTTC